The sequence of this T cell receptor (beta chain) was determined in a study of T-cell reconstitution after alpha-beta-depleted transplantation in children. This clonotype was seen many times. As it was prepared, the TCRbeta library received unique molecular identifiers. TCRdb independently ran MiXCR on the PCR reads; one entry per CDR3 protein. The profile shows 210,000 or so distinct CDR3 sequences, 8% to 10% of them singletons. This CDR3 is 16 amino acids long. V lost 5 bases, J lost 4 bases, and 10 bases stayed unmatched. Germline V gives CDR1 SGHRS, CDR2 YFSETQ. The sample was PBMCs from the stem cell graft donor, taken from the stem cell graft. The chain couples TRBV5-1 to TRBJ1-1; 11 positions match TRBD1. This TCR was sampled from a human donor who donated a stem cell graft to a child with acute lymphoblastic leukemia. The CDR3 loop reads CASRGRGQGASTEAFF. CDR3 coding DNA: TGCGCCAGCAGGGGCCGTGGACAGGGGGCCAGCACTGAAGCTTTCTTT.